The clone carrying this T cell receptor (beta chain) was seen only once. It was with random hexamers that about 0.45 to 1 ug RNA was reverse transcribed. Amplification of TCR beta CDR3 by immunoSEQ multiplex PCR spanned 54 Vbeta and 13 Jbeta. Each CDR3 protein is one row after TCRdb ran MiXCR on the immunoSEQ multiplex PCR reads. The data show around 150,000 distinct CDR3 sequences, 85% to 95% seen once. CD8+ and CD4+ T cells taken from blood had their TCR beta sequenced. Healthy donors formed controls matched for age and sex. FACS enriched CD8+ TEMRA cells, while bulk CD8+ and CD4+ were negatively isolated. The record originates from a study of CD8 T cells in Susac syndrome. The CDR3 runs to 14 residues. Per the germline V gene, CDR1 is KGHSH and CDR2 is LQKENI. V trimming: 6 bases; J trimming: 6 bases; junction bases outside the gene matches: 8.

J is TRBJ1-3 and V is TRBV18; 7 bases are a match to TRBD1. What was sequenced was CD4+ T cells from PBMCs. The TCR was taken from a human donor in good health. Here the CDR3 reads CASSPDRVENTIYF. CDR3 nucleotides: TGTGCCAGCTCTCCCGACAGGGTTGAAAACACCATATATTTT.